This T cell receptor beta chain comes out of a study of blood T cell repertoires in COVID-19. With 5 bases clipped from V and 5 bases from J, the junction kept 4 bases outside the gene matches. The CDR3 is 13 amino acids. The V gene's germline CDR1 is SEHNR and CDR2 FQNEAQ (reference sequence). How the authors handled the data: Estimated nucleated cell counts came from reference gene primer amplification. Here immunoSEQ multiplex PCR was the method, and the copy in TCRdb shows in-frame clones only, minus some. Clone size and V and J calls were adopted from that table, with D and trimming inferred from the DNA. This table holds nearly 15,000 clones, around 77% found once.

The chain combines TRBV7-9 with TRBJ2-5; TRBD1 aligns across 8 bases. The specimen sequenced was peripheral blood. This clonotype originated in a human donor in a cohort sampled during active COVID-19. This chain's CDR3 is CASSPTGGETQYF. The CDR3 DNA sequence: TGTGCCAGCAGCCCCACAGGGGGGGAGACCCAGTACTTC.